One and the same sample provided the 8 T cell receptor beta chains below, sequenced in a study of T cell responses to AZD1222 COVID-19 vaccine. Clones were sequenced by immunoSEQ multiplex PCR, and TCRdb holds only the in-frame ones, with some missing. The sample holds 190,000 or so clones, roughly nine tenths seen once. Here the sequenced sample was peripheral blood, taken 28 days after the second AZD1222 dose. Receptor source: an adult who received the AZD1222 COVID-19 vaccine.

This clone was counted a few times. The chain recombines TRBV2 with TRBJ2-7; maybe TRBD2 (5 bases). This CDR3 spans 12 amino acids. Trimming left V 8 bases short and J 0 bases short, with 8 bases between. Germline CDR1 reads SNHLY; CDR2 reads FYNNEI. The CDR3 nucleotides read TGTGCCAGCTCGGACTTCTCCTACGAGCAGTACTTC. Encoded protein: CASSDFSYEQYF.

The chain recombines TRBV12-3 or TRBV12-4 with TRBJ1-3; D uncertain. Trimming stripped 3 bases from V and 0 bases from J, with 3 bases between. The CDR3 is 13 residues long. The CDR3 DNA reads TGTGCCAGCAGTTTTAGCTCTGGAAACACCATATATTTT. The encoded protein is CASSFSSGNTIYF.

CDR3 protein: CASSLLQGECHF. The CDR3 DNA reads as TGTGCCAGCAGTCTCCTTCAGGGGGAGTGCCATTTT. The chain combines TRBV28 with TRBJ1-5; 7 bases match TRBD1. This CDR3 is built from 12 residues. The trim removed 5 bases at V and 16 bases at J, leaving 11 bases unmatched. In germline, CDR1 is MDHEN, CDR2 SYDVKM. The full variable domain, completed using reference TRBV28 and TRBJ1-5, is DVKVTQSSRYLVKRTGEKVFLECVQDMDHENMFWYRQDPGLGLRLIYFSYDVKMKEKGDIPEGYSVSREKKERFSLILESASTNQTSMYLCASSLLQGECHFGDGTRLSIL.

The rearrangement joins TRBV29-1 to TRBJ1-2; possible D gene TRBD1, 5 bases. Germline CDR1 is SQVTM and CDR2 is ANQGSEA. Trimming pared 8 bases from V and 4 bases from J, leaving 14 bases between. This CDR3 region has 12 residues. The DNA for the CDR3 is TGCAGCTTCATGGACACTCGCTATGGCTACACCTTC. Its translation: CSFMDTRYGYTF.

CDR3 nucleotides: TGTGCCAGCACCACCCGTGATGGGGCCAACGTCCTGACTTTC. Amino acid sequence: CASTTRDGANVLTF. This chain uses TRBV6-5 with TRBJ2-6; no clear D. V lost 7 bases to trimming and J lost 3 bases, with 10 bases between them. CDR1 and CDR2 (germline): MNHEY, SVGAGI. CDR3 length: 14 amino acids.

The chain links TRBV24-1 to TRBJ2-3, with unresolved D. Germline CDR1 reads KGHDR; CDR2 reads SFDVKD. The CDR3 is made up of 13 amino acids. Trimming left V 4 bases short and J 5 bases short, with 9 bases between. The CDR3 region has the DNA TGTGCCACCAGTGACCCCTTAGGAGATACGCAGTATTTT. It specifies CATSDPLGDTQYF.

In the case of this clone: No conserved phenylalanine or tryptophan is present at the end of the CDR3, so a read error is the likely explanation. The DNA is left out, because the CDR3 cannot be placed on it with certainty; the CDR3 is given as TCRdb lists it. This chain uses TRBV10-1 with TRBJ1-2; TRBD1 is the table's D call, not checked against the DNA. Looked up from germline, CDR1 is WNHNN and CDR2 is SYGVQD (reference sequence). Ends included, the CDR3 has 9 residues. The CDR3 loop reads CASRPRGRS.

The CDR3: CASSTLLAGSDSPLHF. CDR3 coding DNA: TGTGCCAGCAGCACGCTTTTAGCAGGGTCGGATTCACCCCTCCACTTT. The chain links TRBV14 to TRBJ1-6, with D perhaps matching TRBD1 (5 bases). Trimming left V 5 bases short and J 8 bases short, with 19 bases between. CDR1 is SGHDN, CDR2 FVKESK, per germline. The CDR3 sequence is 16 residues long.